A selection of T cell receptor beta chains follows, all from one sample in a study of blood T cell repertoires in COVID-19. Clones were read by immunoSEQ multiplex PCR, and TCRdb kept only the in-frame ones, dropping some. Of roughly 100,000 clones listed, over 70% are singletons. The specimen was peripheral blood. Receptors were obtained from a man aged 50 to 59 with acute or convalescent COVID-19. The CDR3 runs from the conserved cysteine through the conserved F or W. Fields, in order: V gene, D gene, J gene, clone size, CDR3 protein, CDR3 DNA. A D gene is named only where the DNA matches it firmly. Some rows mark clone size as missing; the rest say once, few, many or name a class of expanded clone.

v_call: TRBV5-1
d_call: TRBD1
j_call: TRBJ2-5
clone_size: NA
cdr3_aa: CASSYGTGQETQYF
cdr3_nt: TGCGCCAGCAGCTACGGGACAGGACAAGAGACCCAGTACTTC

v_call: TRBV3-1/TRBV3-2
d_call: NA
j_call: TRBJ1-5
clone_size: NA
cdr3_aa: CASSQDISQPQHF
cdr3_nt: TGTGCCAGCAGCCAAGATATTTCTCAGCCCCAGCATTTT

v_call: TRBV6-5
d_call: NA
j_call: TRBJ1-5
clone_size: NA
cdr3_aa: CASLERVNQPQHF
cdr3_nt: TGTGCCAGCCTAGAACGGGTCAATCAGCCCCAGCATTTT

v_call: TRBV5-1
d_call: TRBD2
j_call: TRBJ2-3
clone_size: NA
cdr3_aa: CASSWGGTSGPTDTQYF
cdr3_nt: TGCGCCAGCAGCTGGGGGGGGACTAGCGGCCCCACAGATACGCAGTATTTT

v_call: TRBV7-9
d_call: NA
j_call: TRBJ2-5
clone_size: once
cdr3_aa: CASSLGGGIKETQYF
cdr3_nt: TGTGCCAGCAGCTTAGGCGGCGGTATAAAAGAGACCCAGTACTTC

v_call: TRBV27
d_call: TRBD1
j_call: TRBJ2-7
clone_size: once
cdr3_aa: CASSNPGPGGARSRHEQYF
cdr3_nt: TGTGCCAGCAGTAACCCTGGGCCAGGGGGCGCAAGAAGTCGGCACGAGCAGTACTTC

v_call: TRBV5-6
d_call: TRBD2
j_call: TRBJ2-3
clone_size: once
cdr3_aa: CASSETSGVADTQYF
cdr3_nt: TGTGCCAGCAGCGAGACTAGCGGAGTTGCAGATACGCAGTATTTT

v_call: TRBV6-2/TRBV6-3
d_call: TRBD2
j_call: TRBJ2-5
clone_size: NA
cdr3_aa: CASSYSLAGDGTQYF
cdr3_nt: TGTGCCAGCAGTTACTCACTAGCGGGAGATGGGACCCAGTACTTC

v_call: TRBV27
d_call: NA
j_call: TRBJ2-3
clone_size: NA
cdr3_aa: CASQPARGAQLDTQYF
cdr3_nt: TGTGCCAGCCAACCGGCCAGGGGGGCCCAGTTGGATACGCAGTATTTT

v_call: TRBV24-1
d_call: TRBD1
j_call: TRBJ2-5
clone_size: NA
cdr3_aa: CATSDLQGDQETQYF
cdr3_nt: TGTGCCACCAGTGATTTGCAGGGGGACCAAGAGACCCAGTACTTC

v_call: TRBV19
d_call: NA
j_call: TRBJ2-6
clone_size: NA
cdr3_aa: CASSIEIWPGANVLTF
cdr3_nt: TGTGCCAGTAGTATAGAGATCTGGCCTGGGGCCAACGTCCTGACTTTC

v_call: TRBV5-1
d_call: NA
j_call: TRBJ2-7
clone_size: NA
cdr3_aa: CASSLKGEQYF
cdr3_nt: TGCGCCAGCAGCTTGAAGGGGGAGCAGTACTTC

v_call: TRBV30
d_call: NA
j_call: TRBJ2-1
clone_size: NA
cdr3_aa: CAWSAQGNEQFF
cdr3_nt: TGTGCCTGGAGTGCACAGGGAAATGAGCAGTTCTTC

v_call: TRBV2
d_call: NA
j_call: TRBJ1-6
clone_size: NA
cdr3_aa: CASSETNRDNSPLHF
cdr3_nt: TGTGCCAGCAGTGAAACCAACAGGGACAATTCACCCCTCCACTTT

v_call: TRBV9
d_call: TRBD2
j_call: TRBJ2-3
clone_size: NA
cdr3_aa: CASTGGGSLQDTQYF
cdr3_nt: TGTGCCAGCACCGGGGGGGGGTCTCTTCAAGATACGCAGTATTTT

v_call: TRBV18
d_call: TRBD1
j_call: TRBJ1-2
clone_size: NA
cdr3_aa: CASTRDRENYGYTF
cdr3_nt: TGTGCCAGCACCAGGGACAGGGAAAATTATGGCTACACCTTC

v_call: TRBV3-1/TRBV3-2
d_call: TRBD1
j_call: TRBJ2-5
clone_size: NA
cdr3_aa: CASEPARGRVKTQYF
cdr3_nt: TGTGCCAGCGAACCGGCCAGGGGGCGCGTGAAGACCCAGTACTTC

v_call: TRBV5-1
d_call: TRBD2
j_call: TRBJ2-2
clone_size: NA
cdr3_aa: CASSLSLADTGELFF
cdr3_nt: TGCGCCAGCAGCTTGAGCCTAGCGGACACCGGGGAGCTGTTTTTT